These T cell receptor beta chains were read from a single sample in a study of T-cell memory formation after mild COVID-19. TCRdb reprocessed the 5' RACE reads with MiXCR, giving one entry per CDR3 protein. The sample shows more than 250,000 distinct CDR3 sequences, around 17% of them seen only once. The sample consisted of PBMCs or a T cell subset sorted from them (not recorded which). The receptor source for this set is a man aged 18-30 years who had mild COVID-19 (a few samples of this study predate the infection). Cell type and time point are not known. The CDR3 runs from the conserved cysteine through the conserved F or W. The order of the fields is D gene, J gene, V gene, clone size, CDR3 protein, CDR3 DNA. D genes are given only for firm matches. Expanded clones get a size class; other rows say once, few or many, or leave the size out.

d_gene: TRBD1; j_gene: TRBJ1-2; v_gene: TRBV27; abundance: .; CDR3aa: CASSPDRGGWYGYTF; CDR3nt: TGTGCCAGCAGTCCGGACAGGGGAGGATGGTATGGCTACACCTTC
d_gene: .; j_gene: TRBJ1-6; v_gene: TRBV12-3/TRBV12-4; abundance: .; CDR3aa: CASSSYGAGTSPLHF; CDR3nt: TGTGCCAGCAGTAGCTACGGGGCCGGGACATCACCCCTCCACTTT
d_gene: TRBD1; j_gene: TRBJ2-7; v_gene: TRBV18; abundance: .; CDR3aa: CASSPPAQGTGNEQYF; CDR3nt: TGTGCCAGCTCACCACCGGCCCAAGGGACAGGGAACGAGCAGTACTTC
d_gene: .; j_gene: TRBJ1-2; v_gene: TRBV29-1; abundance: many; CDR3aa: CSVEAGGGYTF; CDR3nt: TGCAGCGTTGAAGCTGGGGGTGGCTACACCTTC
d_gene: .; j_gene: TRBJ1-2; v_gene: TRBV7-2; abundance: .; CDR3aa: CASSLVGGYTF; CDR3nt: TGTGCCAGCAGCTTAGTGGGTGGCTACACCTTC
d_gene: TRBD1; j_gene: TRBJ1-1; v_gene: TRBV7-9; abundance: few; CDR3aa: CASSITRGEAFF; CDR3nt: TGTGCCAGCAGCATTACCAGGGGGGAGGCTTTCTTT
d_gene: .; j_gene: TRBJ1-1; v_gene: TRBV5-1; abundance: few; CDR3aa: CASSLMGRQNTEAFF; CDR3nt: TGCGCCAGCAGCTTGATGGGCAGACAGAACACTGAAGCTTTCTTT
d_gene: TRBD2; j_gene: TRBJ2-5; v_gene: TRBV20-1; abundance: few; CDR3aa: CSAKLAAPPPETQYF; CDR3nt: TGCAGTGCTAAACTAGCGGCGCCGCCCCCAGAGACCCAGTACTTC
d_gene: TRBD2; j_gene: TRBJ2-3; v_gene: TRBV6-5; abundance: few; CDR3aa: CASSPPRSGADTQYF; CDR3nt: TGTGCCAGCAGTCCTCCCAGGAGCGGGGCAGATACGCAGTATTTT
d_gene: TRBD2; j_gene: TRBJ2-3; v_gene: TRBV29-1; abundance: few; CDR3aa: CSVARGGPGTDTQYF; CDR3nt: TGCAGCGTCGCCCGGGGGGGCCCGGGAACAGATACGCAGTATTTT
d_gene: .; j_gene: TRBJ1-5; v_gene: TRBV2; abundance: .; CDR3aa: CASSVDGQPQHF; CDR3nt: TGTGCCAGCAGTGTTGATGGGCAGCCCCAGCATTTT
d_gene: .; j_gene: TRBJ2-3; v_gene: TRBV4-2; abundance: few; CDR3aa: CASSQEGGGVDTQYF; CDR3nt: TGTGCCAGCAGCCAAGAAGGGGGGGGCGTAGATACGCAGTATTTT
d_gene: .; j_gene: TRBJ2-7; v_gene: TRBV29-1; abundance: few; CDR3aa: CSVGGHSDEQYF; CDR3nt: TGCAGCGTCGGGGGACACTCCGACGAGCAGTACTTC
d_gene: .; j_gene: TRBJ1-1; v_gene: TRBV3-1; abundance: few; CDR3aa: CASSQPDRIEAFF; CDR3nt: TGTGCCAGCAGCCAGCCCGACAGGATTGAAGCTTTCTTT
d_gene: .; j_gene: TRBJ1-2; v_gene: TRBV10-3; abundance: .; CDR3aa: CAISESGQGSTF; CDR3nt: TGTGCCATCAGTGAGTCGGGACAAGGAAGCACCTTC
d_gene: .; j_gene: TRBJ1-1; v_gene: TRBV7-3; abundance: .; CDR3aa: CASSDGPNTEAFF; CDR3nt: TGTGCCAGCAGCGACGGTCCGAACACTGAAGCTTTCTTT
d_gene: .; j_gene: TRBJ2-3; v_gene: TRBV9; abundance: .; CDR3aa: CASSVASDTQYF; CDR3nt: TGTGCCAGCAGCGTAGCTTCAGATACGCAGTATTTT
d_gene: TRBD1; j_gene: TRBJ2-7; v_gene: TRBV7-2; abundance: .; CDR3aa: CASSFNRGPYEQYF; CDR3nt: TGTGCCAGCAGCTTCAACAGGGGGCCCTACGAGCAGTACTTC
d_gene: .; j_gene: TRBJ2-1; v_gene: TRBV6-2/TRBV6-3; abundance: once; CDR3aa: CASSQGHNEQFF; CDR3nt: TGTGCCAGCAGCCAGGGGCACAATGAGCAGTTCTTC
d_gene: .; j_gene: TRBJ1-2; v_gene: TRBV29-1; abundance: few; CDR3aa: CSVDSGRGGYGYTF; CDR3nt: TGCAGCGTTGATAGTGGCAGGGGCGGCTATGGCTACACCTTC
d_gene: .; j_gene: TRBJ2-7; v_gene: TRBV12-3/TRBV12-4; abundance: few; CDR3aa: CASSFSPTANYEQYF; CDR3nt: TGTGCCAGCAGTTTCAGCCCCACGGCTAATTACGAGCAGTACTTC
d_gene: .; j_gene: TRBJ1-5; v_gene: TRBV7-2; abundance: few; CDR3aa: CASSPGGGGDQPQHF; CDR3nt: TGTGCCAGCAGCCCGGGGGGGGGCGGAGATCAGCCCCAGCATTTT
d_gene: .; j_gene: TRBJ2-5; v_gene: TRBV20-1; abundance: few; CDR3aa: CSARGPLNQETQYF; CDR3nt: TGCAGTGCTAGAGGCCCCCTGAACCAAGAGACCCAGTACTTC
d_gene: .; j_gene: TRBJ2-3; v_gene: TRBV11-2; abundance: .; CDR3aa: CASSPRHLDTQYF; CDR3nt: TGTGCCAGCAGCCCCCGCCACTTAGATACGCAGTATTTT
d_gene: TRBD2; j_gene: TRBJ2-1; v_gene: TRBV4-1; abundance: .; CDR3aa: CASARAGGSYNEQFF; CDR3nt: TGCGCCAGTGCCCGGGCGGGGGGGTCTTACAATGAGCAGTTCTTC
d_gene: .; j_gene: TRBJ1-2; v_gene: TRBV3-1; abundance: few; CDR3aa: CASSPGNGRSHGYTF; CDR3nt: TGTGCCAGCAGCCCAGGCAATGGCAGATCCCATGGCTACACCTTC
d_gene: .; j_gene: TRBJ2-3; v_gene: TRBV20-1; abundance: .; CDR3aa: CSARYTSTDTQYF; CDR3nt: TGCAGTGCTAGATATACTAGCACAGATACGCAGTATTTT
d_gene: TRBD1; j_gene: TRBJ1-2; v_gene: TRBV5-1; abundance: few; CDR3aa: CASSLPLPGQGEILYGYTF; CDR3nt: TGCGCCAGCAGCCTCCCCCTACCGGGACAGGGGGAGATCCTCTATGGCTACACCTTC
d_gene: TRBD2; j_gene: TRBJ2-3; v_gene: TRBV20-1; abundance: many; CDR3aa: CSASGAASGGDTQYF; CDR3nt: TGCAGTGCTAGCGGTGCTGCTAGCGGAGGAGATACGCAGTATTTT
d_gene: .; j_gene: TRBJ2-3; v_gene: TRBV6-5; abundance: many; CDR3aa: CASRGSTDTQYF; CDR3nt: TGTGCCAGCCGAGGTAGCACAGATACGCAGTATTTT
d_gene: TRBD2; j_gene: TRBJ2-1; v_gene: TRBV7-9; abundance: many; CDR3aa: CASSLGVSSGGYNEQFF; CDR3nt: TGTGCCAGCAGCTTAGGAGTTTCTAGCGGGGGATACAATGAGCAGTTCTTC